This TCR beta chain appears in the sequencing data of a study of blood T cell repertoires in COVID-19. The CDR3 is 15 residues long. Germline values: CDR1 SGDLS, CDR2 YYNGEE. Deletions cut 4 bases from V and 0 bases from J, with 11 bases between. Methods used by the authors: Estimates of nucleated cell counts were drawn from the amplification of reference gene primers. Only in-frame clones appear in the TCRdb table, and some are missing; sequencing was by immunoSEQ multiplex PCR. The V and J calls and clone size are taken from that table; D and trimming were inferred from the DNA. The sample has roughly 200,000 clones, about 85% seen once; the top ten hold 4% to 5%.

The chain employs TRBV9 and TRBJ1-3; D possibly corresponds to TRBD1 (6 bases). The origin of this receptor is a woman of 80 years or more with acute or convalescent COVID-19. The sample was peripheral blood. CDR3 protein: CASSFTGSSGNTIYF. The CDR3 DNA reads as TGTGCCAGCAGCTTCACAGGGAGCTCTGGAAACACCATATATTTT.